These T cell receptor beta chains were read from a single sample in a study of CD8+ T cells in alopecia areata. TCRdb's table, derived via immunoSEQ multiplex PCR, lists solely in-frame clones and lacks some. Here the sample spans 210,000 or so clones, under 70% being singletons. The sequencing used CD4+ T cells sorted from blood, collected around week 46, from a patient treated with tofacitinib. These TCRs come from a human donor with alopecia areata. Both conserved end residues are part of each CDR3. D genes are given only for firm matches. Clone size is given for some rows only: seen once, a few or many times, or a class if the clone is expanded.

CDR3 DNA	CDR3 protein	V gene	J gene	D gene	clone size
TGTGCCAGCAGCCTGACAGGGATCTATGGCTACACCTTC	CASSLTGIYGYTF	TRBV6-5	TRBJ1-2	TRBD1	.
TGTGCCAGCAGTTCAACCGGGACGTTGAACACTGAAGCTTTCTTT	CASSSTGTLNTEAFF	TRBV27	TRBJ1-1	.	once
TGCAGCGTTGGAACTCGGACAGTTCCCCAGCAGTTCTTC	CSVGTRTVPQQFF	TRBV29-1	TRBJ2-1	.	few
TGTGCCTGGAGTCGGCTAACAGGGCTTACTCACTATGGCTACACCTTC	CAWSRLTGLTHYGYTF	TRBV30	TRBJ1-2	.	.
TGTGCCTGGAGTGCGGAGGGATACGAGCAGTACTTC	CAWSAEGYEQYF	TRBV30	TRBJ2-7	.	.
TGCGCCAGCAGCTTGGGGCAGGTTGGTGACTATGGCTACACCTTC	CASSLGQVGDYGYTF	TRBV5-1	TRBJ1-2	.	.
TGTGCCAGCAAGGATTGGAATGAGCAGTTCTTC	CASKDWNEQFF	TRBV6-1	TRBJ2-1	.	.
TGCAGCGTTGGGCAGGGCCAAGCTAACTATGGCTACACCTTC	CSVGQGQANYGYTF	TRBV29-1	TRBJ1-2	.	few
TGTGCTAGTGGGAAAACCTCCACCTACGAGCAGTACTTC	CASGKTSTYEQYF	TRBV12-5	TRBJ2-7	.	.
TGTGCCAGCAGCTGGGGACAGGGGAATGAAAAACTGTTTTTT	CASSWGQGNEKLFF	TRBV11-2	TRBJ1-4	TRBD1	.
TGTGCCGGTAGGGCTAGCGGAGAAGAGACCCAGTACTTC	CAGRASGEETQYF	TRBV6-6	TRBJ2-5	TRBD2	many
TGCGCCAGCAGCCAAACTACAGGGGGCGCAGGTTCACCCCTCCACTTT	CASSQTTGGAGSPLHF	TRBV4-1	TRBJ1-6	TRBD1	.
TGTGCCAGCAGCCAATTACTGGGTTCAAGCACTGAAGCTTTCTTT	CASSQLLGSSTEAFF	TRBV14	TRBJ1-1	.	once
TGCAGCGTTGAAGTGGGGGAAACTGAAGCTTTCTTT	CSVEVGETEAFF	TRBV29-1	TRBJ1-1	.	.